A single sample is the source of the 5 T cell receptor beta chains below, sequenced in a study of molecular identifiers for immune sequencing clone quantification. One entry per CDR3 protein, called by TCRdb with MiXCR from the PCR reads. The sample has fewer than 100,000 distinct CDR3 sequences, 21% seen once. The sample consisted of naive CD8+ T cells from blood, with Jurkat cell RNA spiked in. Noted subset: FACS-sorted CD8+CD4-CCR7+CD45RA+ naive T cells. Source of these receptors: a human donor in good health. Some libraries in this study had Jurkat cell RNA spiked in.

The V call is TRBV28, the J call TRBJ2-7, with 7 bases lining up with TRBD1. The junction had 6 bases not matched to a gene; V was cut back by 8 bases and J by 2 bases. CDR1 and CDR2 (germline): MDHEN, SYDVKM. This CDR3 region has 13 residues. The CDR3 region has the DNA TGTGCCAGCCGTGAGGGACAGACCTACGAGCAGTACTTC. It codes for CASREGQTYEQYF.

Many counts were recorded for this clonotype. The chain couples TRBV2 to TRBJ2-3, with 14 bases that match TRBD2. CDR3 length equals 16 residues. Per germline, CDR1 SNHLY and CDR2 FYNNEI. V gave up 5 bases and J gave up 6 bases; unmatched junction bases: 7. CDR3 coding DNA: TGTGCCAGCAGTCCAAGACTAGCGGGGGGGCCGGATACGCAGTATTTT. The encoded protein is CASSPRLAGGPDTQYF.

The table lists this clonotype with many counts. The rearrangement uses TRBV9 and TRBJ2-3, with 10 bases fitting TRBD2. With 5 bases clipped from V and 6 bases from J, the junction kept 6 bases outside the gene matches. The germline gives CDR1 SGDLS, CDR2 YYNGEE. The CDR3 extends over 14 amino acids. The CDR3 here is CASSFSGGIDTQYF. The CDR3 DNA is TGTGCCAGCAGTTTTAGCGGGGGGATCGATACGCAGTATTTT.

This clonotype was detected many times. V and J are TRBV20-1 and TRBJ2-7, with 10 bases matching TRBD1. V trimming: 4 bases; J trimming: 2 bases; junction bases outside the gene matches: 11. This CDR3 is built from 16 residues. The V gene's germline CDR1 is DFQATT and CDR2 SNEGSKA (reference sequence). CDR3 residues: CSANGQGEQTAYEQYF. In nucleotides, the CDR3 is TGCAGTGCTAATGGACAGGGGGAACAAACCGCCTACGAGCAGTACTTC.

The V gene is TRBV7-9, the J gene TRBJ1-6; no clear D gene. The CDR3 loop spans 12 amino acids. The V and J ends lost 1 base and 14 bases respectively, with 9 bases between them. Germline V gives CDR1 SEHNR, CDR2 FQNEAQ (reference sequence). As DNA, the CDR3 is TGTGCCAGCAGCTTAGAAGGGCCGTCCCTCCACTTT. Its translation is CASSLEGPSLHF.